A single sample gave rise to the 27 T cell receptor beta chains below, sequenced in a study of vaccination and CD4 T cells after COVID-19. At the Johns Hopkins FTIC core, DNA taken from cultured CD4+ T cells was sequenced by way of the Oncomine TCR Beta short-read assay. Each CDR3 protein is one row after TCRdb ran MiXCR on the PCR reads. Of approximately 10,000 distinct CDR3 sequences listed, around 23% are singletons. As to treatment: approximately 11-day PBMC culture with coronavirus spike peptide pools or control peptides (ViraFEST assay). Their recognized antigens are unknown. The specimen sequenced was cultured CD4+ T cells from blood. The receptors come from a human donor with COVID-19.

This clonotype was seen a handful of times. This chain joins TRBV6-1 and TRBJ2-5, with 7 bases fitting TRBD2. The germline V gene encodes CDR1 MNHNS and CDR2 SASEGT. The CDR3 extends over 14 amino acids. Trimming removed 8 bases from V and 5 bases from J; junction bases left unmatched: 11. CDR3 region: CASQRDLGRETQYF. The CDR3 nucleotides are TGTGCCAGCCAGCGGGACTTAGGAAGGGAGACCCAGTACTTC.

The genes are TRBV9 and TRBJ2-1; 10 bases are shared with TRBD2. Germline CDR1 and CDR2: SGDLS and YYNGEE. The CDR3 sequence is 16 residues long. J was trimmed by 7 bases and V by 6 bases; bases with no gene match: 13. CDR3 bases: TGTGCCAGCACTAGATCCGGGACTAGCGATTGGAATGAGCAGTTCTTC. This encodes CASTRSGTSDWNEQFF.

The chain recombines TRBV5-1 with TRBJ2-2; D perhaps matches TRBD1 (6 bases). Trimming removed 4 bases at V and 2 bases at J, with 9 bases between. Per the germline V gene, CDR1 is SGHRS and CDR2 is YFSETQ. The CDR3 sequence is 14 residues long. The CDR3 DNA sequence: TGCGCCAGCAGCCAGGGGTTAAACACCGGGGAGCTGTTTTTT. Protein sequence: CASSQGLNTGELFF.

This clonotype is labeled as medium-sized. V usage is TRBV20-1 and J usage is TRBJ1-1; D may be TRBD1 (5 bases). V was pared by 6 bases and J by 0 bases, with 8 bases between. The length of the CDR3 is 12 residues. Per germline, CDR1 DFQATT and CDR2 SNEGSKA (reference sequence). In DNA form, the CDR3 reads TGCAGTGCCCCGGGGGTGAACACTGAAGCTTTCTTT. Translated: CSAPGVNTEAFF.

J is TRBJ2-7 and V is TRBV10-3; 8 bases line up with TRBD2. Trimming at V came to 3 bases and at J to 4 bases, leaving 2 bases not matched to a gene. The germline CDR1 and CDR2 sequences are ENHRY and SYGVKD. The CDR3 runs 13 residues. CDR3 DNA sequence: TGTGCCATCAGTGATTCGGGGGGGTACGAGCAGTACTTC. Translation gives CAISDSGGYEQYF.

The J gene is TRBJ2-2, the V gene TRBV6-5, with TRBD2 matching 9 bases. J lost 6 bases, V lost 4 bases, and 9 bases had no gene match. Per the germline V gene, CDR1 is MNHEY and CDR2 is SVGAGI. This CDR3 is 16 amino acids long. The CDR3 loop is CASSSPISGGPGELFF. The CDR3 nucleotides read TGTGCCAGCAGTTCCCCGATTAGCGGGGGCCCCGGGGAGCTGTTTTTT.

This clonotype is labeled medium-sized. The chain carries TRBV11-3 and TRBJ2-7; TRBD2 matches at 11 bases. CDR1 and CDR2 from the germline V gene are SGHNT and YENEEA. This CDR3 has 18 amino acids. The ends lost 3 bases at V and 4 bases at J; junction bases unmatched: 14. CDR3 sequence reads: CASSFSKGLAGGVYEQYF. In DNA form, the CDR3 reads TGTGCCAGCAGCTTCTCCAAAGGCCTAGCGGGGGGAGTATACGAGCAGTACTTC.

V and J are TRBV19 and TRBJ2-3; no clear D gene. The germline V gene has CDR1 LNHDA and CDR2 SQIVND (reference sequence). The CDR3 is 13 residues long. Trimming took off 4 bases at V and 2 bases at J, with 7 bases between the two ends. The CDR3: CASSTGLTDTQYF. DNA of the CDR3: TGTGCCAGTAGTACCGGGCTCACAGATACGCAGTATTTT.

In its sample, this clonotype is medium-sized. The V gene is TRBV20-1, the J gene TRBJ1-5, with TRBD1 matching over 7 bases. This CDR3 is 16 amino acids long. Germline values: CDR1 DFQATT, CDR2 SNEGSKA (reference sequence). V lost 0 bases, J lost 1 base, and 6 bases stayed unmatched. CDR3 DNA sequence: TGCAGTGCTAGAGAACAGGGGCGGGTAAGCAATCAGCCCCAGCATTTT. Translating it yields CSAREQGRVSNQPQHF.

The chain links TRBV27 to TRBJ2-2; the D gene is possibly TRBD1 (5 bases). CDR1 MNHEY and CDR2 SMNVEV come from the germline V gene (reference sequence). V shed 0 bases and J shed 2 bases, with 10 bases lying between them. The CDR3 sequence is 16 residues long. The CDR3 here is CASSLSSTVNTGELFF. The DNA for the CDR3 is TGTGCCAGCAGTTTATCTTCGACAGTAAACACCGGGGAGCTGTTTTTT.

This clonotype showed up just a few times. The chain has TRBV7-3 and TRBJ2-3, with 7 nucleotides matching TRBD1. Germline-derived CDR1 and CDR2 are SGHTA and FQGTGA. The V gene end was trimmed by 5 bases and the J gene end by 1 base; junction bases not matched to a gene: 6. The CDR3 runs to 15 residues. The CDR3 loop is CASSIDRVRTDTQYF. The CDR3, as DNA: TGTGCCAGCAGCATAGACAGGGTACGCACAGATACGCAGTATTTT.

This clonotype was counted a few times. This chain uses TRBV28 with TRBJ1-1, with TRBD1 matching over 9 bases. The germline V gene has CDR1 MDHEN and CDR2 SYDVKM. The CDR3 has 16 residues. V shed 6 bases and J 7 bases; nucleotides not matched to a gene: 15. CDR3 residues: CASSILPDRGRREAFF. The CDR3 bases are TGTGCCAGCAGCATTTTACCGGACAGGGGAAGACGTGAAGCTTTCTTT.

This clonotype was counted only a few times. V usage is TRBV4-1 and J usage is TRBJ1-5; possible D gene TRBD1, 6 bases. Germline loops: CDR1 MGHRA, CDR2 YSYEKL. This CDR3 contains 16 residues. Trimming shortened V by 3 bases and J by 7 bases, and 19 bases separated the two germline ends. The CDR3 nucleotides read TGCGCCAGCAGCCACATTAGGGGGAGCGTCTCCCAGCCCCAGCATTTT. Protein: CASSHIRGSVSQPQHF.

The rearrangement joins TRBV5-6 to TRBJ2-7; D gene uncertain. Germline CDR1 SGHDT, CDR2 YYEEEE. V was cut by 4 bases and J by 1 base, with 15 bases left in between. The CDR3 has 15 amino acids. In DNA, the CDR3 is TGTGCCAGCAGCCCGCCCCCGCCCGGGTCCTACGAGCAGTACTTC. Translation: CASSPPPPGSYEQYF.

By proportion, this clonotype is medium-sized (0.01 to 0.1%). Here the CDR3 reads CASRQGERNTEAFF. Written as DNA, the CDR3 is TGTGCCAGTAGACAGGGGGAGCGGAACACTGAAGCTTTCTTT. V usage is TRBV27 and J usage is TRBJ1-1; TRBD1 aligns across 9 bases. V dropped 9 bases and J dropped 1; count of bases not matched to a gene: 6. CDR3 size: 14 residues. Germline CDR1 MNHEY, CDR2 SMNVEV (reference sequence).

Only a few counts were recorded for this clonotype. The chain couples TRBV24-1 to TRBJ2-3; 9 positions agree with TRBD1. Germline CDR1 reads KGHDR; CDR2 reads SFDVKD. The ends lost 5 bases at V and 3 bases at J; junction bases unmatched: 8. The CDR3 covers 16 residues. The CDR3 region is CATSATTGQGTDTQYF. CDR3 bases: TGTGCCACCAGTGCCACGACGGGACAGGGAACAGATACGCAGTATTTT.

By sample fraction, this clonotype is medium-sized. The chain joins TRBV6-1 to TRBJ1-5; 12 bases align to TRBD1. Germline V lookup: CDR1 MNHNS, CDR2 SASEGT. The V segment lost 6 bases and the J segment 2 bases; nucleotides outside the gene matches: 11. The CDR3 consists of 18 residues. The CDR3, as DNA: TGTGCCAGCAGAACCGGGACAGGGGGCGTCGGTGGCAATCAGCCCCAGCATTTT. Amino acid sequence: CASRTGTGGVGGNQPQHF.

CDR3 residues: CASRSGLAGGNEQFF. The CDR3 DNA reads TGCGCCAGCAGATCGGGACTAGCGGGGGGCAATGAGCAGTTCTTC. The rearrangement joins TRBV10-2 to TRBJ2-1; 15 nucleotides match TRBD2. Germline trimming cut 6 bases from V and 6 bases from J; bases unmatched to any gene: 3. The CDR3 has 15 residues. Per the germline V gene, CDR1 is WSHSY and CDR2 is SAAADI.

The gene calls are TRBV5-1 and TRBJ2-7; TRBD1 aligns across 10 bases. The germline V gene has CDR1 SGHRS and CDR2 YFSETQ. With 4 bases clipped from V and 2 bases from J, the junction kept 6 bases outside the gene matches. This CDR3 contains 15 residues. The CDR3 DNA sequence: TGCGCCAGCAGCCGAACGGGACAGGGGACCTACGAGCAGTACTTC. Amino acids: CASSRTGQGTYEQYF.

This chain uses TRBV19 with TRBJ2-5; TRBD2 might be the D (7 bases). CDR1 is LNHDA and CDR2 is SQIVND in the germline V gene (reference sequence). CDR3 length: 15 amino acids. V lost 1 base to trimming and J lost 5 bases, with 14 bases between them. CDR3 amino acids: CASSIVWGGGETQYF. Here the CDR3 DNA reads TGTGCCAGTAGTATAGTATGGGGAGGGGGGGAGACCCAGTACTTC.

This clonotype was found a few times. This sequence joins TRBV7-2 and TRBJ2-3; maybe TRBD1 (5 bases). Looked up from germline, CDR1 is SGHTA and CDR2 is FQGNSA. Trimming cost V 5 bases and J 7 bases, with 10 bases left between them. The CDR3 extends over 12 amino acids. The CDR3 DNA follows: TGTGCCAGCAGCCCAGGGTCCCATACGCAGTATTTT. This encodes CASSPGSHTQYF.

This clonotype showed up just a few times. The V call is TRBV7-9, the J call TRBJ2-3, with D possibly TRBD1 on 5 matching bases. The CDR3 covers 17 residues. The V end was cut by 1 base, the J end by 2 bases, with 16 bases between. Germline lookup yields CDR1 SEHNR and CDR2 FQNEAQ (reference sequence). The CDR3 DNA reads TGTGCCAGCAGCTTAGGTCGGGTGGGGCGAAACACAGATACGCAGTATTTT. Translated: CASSLGRVGRNTDTQYF.

This clonotype was observed a handful of times. The gene calls are TRBV10-3 and TRBJ2-3; D remains ambiguous. Germline loops: CDR1 ENHRY, CDR2 SYGVKD. The CDR3 has 13 residues. V was cut by 6 bases and J by 0 bases, with 7 bases left in between. The CDR3 DNA follows: TGTGCCATCAGGGCCGGAAGCACAGATACGCAGTATTTT. Its translation: CAIRAGSTDTQYF.

The V gene is TRBV9, the J gene TRBJ1-5; 8 bases map to TRBD1. CDR3 length: 15 residues. Looked up from germline, CDR1 is SGDLS and CDR2 is YYNGEE. Losses at the gene ends were 3 bases for V and 2 bases for J; bases not matched to a gene: 4. The CDR3 loop is CASSATGQGNQPQHF. The CDR3 DNA follows: TGTGCCAGCAGCGCCACGGGACAGGGCAATCAGCCCCAGCATTTT.

This chain uses TRBV5-1 with TRBJ2-5, with 7 bases fitting TRBD2. The germline CDR1 and CDR2 sequences are SGHRS and YFSETQ. CDR3 size: 15 residues. V lost 0 bases to trimming and J lost 9 bases; unmatched junction nucleotides: 11. CDR3 sequence: CASSLDGRGEEAQYF. CDR3 bases: TGCGCCAGCAGCTTGGACGGACGGGGGGAGGAGGCCCAGTACTTC.

The sample holds a few counts of this clonotype. One end of the junction fails to match germline, which may point to a read error. The chain carries TRBV7-7 and TRBJ2-1, with D maybe TRBD1 (6 bases). The CDR3 extends over 14 amino acids. The germline CDR1 and CDR2 sequences are SSHAT and FNYEAQ (reference sequence). CDR3 DNA sequence: TGTGCTAGCAGCTTAGGGGACAATAACAATGAGCAGTTCTTC. Translating it yields CASSLGDNNNEQFF. Using reference TRBV7-7 and TRBJ2-1 for the parts outside the CDR3, the full variable domain is GAGVSQSPRYKVTKRGQDVTLRCDPISSHATLYWYQQALGQGPEFLTYFNYEAQPDKSGLPSDRFSAERPEGSISTLTIQRTEQRDSAMYRCASSLGDNNNEQFFGPGTRLTVL.

The chain links TRBV5-4 to TRBJ2-3; 7 bases line up with TRBD1. V dropped 8 bases and J dropped 2; count of bases not matched to a gene: 11. This CDR3 region has 15 residues. Germline V gives CDR1 SGHNT, CDR2 YYREEE (reference sequence). This CDR3 reads CASGPQGRTTDTQYF. In nucleotides, the CDR3 is TGTGCCAGTGGGCCACAGGGGAGAACCACAGATACGCAGTATTTT.